This paragraph reports one TCR beta chain. Its antigen is as yet unknown. These data come from a study of T-cell memory formation after mild COVID-19. Overall study findings and caveats: That cross-reactive memory joined was suggested by some responding clones appearing in pre-infection memory. Whether second-wave clones peaking at day 37 were SARS-CoV-2 specific went unconfirmed.

CDR3 size: 12 residues. The germline gives CDR1 SQVTM, CDR2 ANQGSEA. V lost 3 bases and J lost 8; bases outside the gene matches: 6. The authors produced TCR alpha and TCR beta cDNA libraries with sample barcodes and UMIs by 5'RACE using constant-segment primers. MiXCR was run by TCRdb on the 5' RACE reads, yielding one entry per CDR3 protein. The sample records just under 550,000 distinct CDR3 sequences, over 20% being singletons. The chain combines TRBV29-1 with TRBJ1-2; TRBD1 matches 7 bases. Sequences were obtained from PBMCs or a T cell subset sorted from them (not recorded which). This TCR was sampled from an adult woman who had mild COVID-19 (a few samples of this study predate the infection). Cell type and time point are not known. This CDR3 reads CSVDEGARGYTF. Here the CDR3 DNA reads TGCAGCGTTGACGAGGGGGCTCGGGGCTACACCTTC.